This TCR beta chain comes out of a study of blood T cell repertoires in COVID-19. How the authors handled the data: Reference gene primers were amplified, and this amplification served to estimate nucleated cell counts. Only in-frame clones appear in the TCRdb table, and some are missing; sequencing was by immunoSEQ multiplex PCR. V, J and clone size derive from that table, while D and trimming were established from the DNA sequence. The sample contains around 200,000 clones, around 89% of which appear only once. This clone was counted once. Sequenced input: peripheral blood. The TCR originated in a middle-aged man with acute or convalescent COVID-19.

The CDR3 protein is CASTDSQTTLAKNIQYF. The DNA of the CDR3 is TGTGCCAGCACGGACAGCCAAACTACCCTAGCCAAAAACATTCAGTACTTC. This rearrangement joins TRBV18 to TRBJ2-4, with D maybe TRBD1 (6 bases). The CDR3 totals 17 residues. CDR1 is KGHSH, CDR2 LQKENI, per germline. V gave up 8 bases and J gave up 0 bases, with 20 bases separating them. The whole variable domain, filled in from reference TRBV18 and TRBJ2-4, reads NAGVMQNPRHLVRRRGQEARLRCSPMKGHSHVYWYRQLPEEGLKFMVYLQKENIIDESGMPKERFSAEFPKEGPSILRIQQVVRGDSAAYFCASTDSQTTLAKNIQYFGAGTRLSVL.